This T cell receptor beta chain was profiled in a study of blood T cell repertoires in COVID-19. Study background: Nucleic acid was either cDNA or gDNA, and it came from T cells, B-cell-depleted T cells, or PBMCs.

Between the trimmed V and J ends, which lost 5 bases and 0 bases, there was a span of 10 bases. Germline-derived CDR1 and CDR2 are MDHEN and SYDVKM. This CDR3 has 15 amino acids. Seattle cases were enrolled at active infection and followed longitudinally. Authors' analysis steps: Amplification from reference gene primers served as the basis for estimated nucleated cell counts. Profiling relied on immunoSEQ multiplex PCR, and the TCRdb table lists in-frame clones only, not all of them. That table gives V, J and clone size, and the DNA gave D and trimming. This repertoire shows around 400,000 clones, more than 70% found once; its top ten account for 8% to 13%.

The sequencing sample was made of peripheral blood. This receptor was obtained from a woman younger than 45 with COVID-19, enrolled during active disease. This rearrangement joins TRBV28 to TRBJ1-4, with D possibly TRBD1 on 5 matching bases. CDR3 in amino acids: CASSHRFATNEKLFF. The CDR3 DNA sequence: TGTGCCAGCAGTCACAGGTTTGCAACTAATGAAAAACTGTTTTTT. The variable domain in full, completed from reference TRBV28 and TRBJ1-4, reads DVKVTQSSRYLVKRTGEKVFLECVQDMDHENMFWYRQDPGLGLRLIYFSYDVKMKEKGDIPEGYSVSREKKERFSLILESASTNQTSMYLCASSHRFATNEKLFFGSGTQLSVL.